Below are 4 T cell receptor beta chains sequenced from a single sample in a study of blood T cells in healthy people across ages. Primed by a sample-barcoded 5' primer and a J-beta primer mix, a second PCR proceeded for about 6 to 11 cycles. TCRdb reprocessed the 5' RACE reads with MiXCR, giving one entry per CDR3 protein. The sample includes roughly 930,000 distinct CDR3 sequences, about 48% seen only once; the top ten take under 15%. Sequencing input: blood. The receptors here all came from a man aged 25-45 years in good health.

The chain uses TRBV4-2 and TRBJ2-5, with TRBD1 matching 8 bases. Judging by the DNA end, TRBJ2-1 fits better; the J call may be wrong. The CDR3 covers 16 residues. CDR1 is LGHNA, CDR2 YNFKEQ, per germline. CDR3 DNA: TGTGCCAGCAGCCAAGATGGGGACAGGACCCAAGAGACCCAGTTCTTC. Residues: CASSQDGDRTQETQFF.

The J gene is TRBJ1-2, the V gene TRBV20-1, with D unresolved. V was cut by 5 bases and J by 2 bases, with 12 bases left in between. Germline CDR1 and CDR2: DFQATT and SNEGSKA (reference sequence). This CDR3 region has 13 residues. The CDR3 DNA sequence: TGCAGTGCTGCAAAGGACCAAAACTATGGCTACACCTTC. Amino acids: CSAAKDQNYGYTF.

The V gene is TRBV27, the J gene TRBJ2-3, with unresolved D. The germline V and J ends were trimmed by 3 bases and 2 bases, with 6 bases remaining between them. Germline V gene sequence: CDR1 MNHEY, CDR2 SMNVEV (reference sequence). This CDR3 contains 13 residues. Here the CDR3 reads CASSFYPTDTQYF. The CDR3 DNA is TGTGCCAGCAGTTTTTACCCCACAGATACGCAGTATTTT.

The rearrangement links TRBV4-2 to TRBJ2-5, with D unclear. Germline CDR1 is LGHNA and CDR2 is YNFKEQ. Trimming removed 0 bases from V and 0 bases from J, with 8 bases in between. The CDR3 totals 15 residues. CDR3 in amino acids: CASSQDHENQETQYF. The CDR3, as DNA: TGTGCCAGCAGCCAAGATCACGAGAACCAAGAGACCCAGTACTTC.